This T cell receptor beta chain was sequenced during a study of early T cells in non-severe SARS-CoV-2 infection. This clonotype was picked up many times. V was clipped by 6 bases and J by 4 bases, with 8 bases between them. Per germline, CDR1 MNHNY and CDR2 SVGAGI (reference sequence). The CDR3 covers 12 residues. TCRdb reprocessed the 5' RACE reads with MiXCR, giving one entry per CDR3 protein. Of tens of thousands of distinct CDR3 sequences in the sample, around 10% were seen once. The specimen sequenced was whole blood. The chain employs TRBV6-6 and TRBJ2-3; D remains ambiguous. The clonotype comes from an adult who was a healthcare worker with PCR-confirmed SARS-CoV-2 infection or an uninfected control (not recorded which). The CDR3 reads CASSSFPDTQYF. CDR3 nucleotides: TGTGCCAGCAGCTCGTTCCCAGATACGCAGTATTTT.